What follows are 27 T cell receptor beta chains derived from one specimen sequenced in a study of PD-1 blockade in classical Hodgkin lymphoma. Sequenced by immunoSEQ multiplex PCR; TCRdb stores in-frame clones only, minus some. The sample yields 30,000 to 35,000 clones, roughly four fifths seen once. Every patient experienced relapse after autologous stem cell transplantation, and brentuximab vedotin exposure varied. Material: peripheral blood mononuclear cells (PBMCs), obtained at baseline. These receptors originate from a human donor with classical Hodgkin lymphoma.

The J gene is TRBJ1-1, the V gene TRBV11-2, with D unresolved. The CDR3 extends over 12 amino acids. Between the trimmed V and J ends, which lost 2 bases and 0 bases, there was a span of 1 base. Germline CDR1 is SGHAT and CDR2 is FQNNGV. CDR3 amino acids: CASSLLNTEAFF. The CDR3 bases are TGTGCCAGCAGCTTATTGAACACTGAAGCTTTCTTT.

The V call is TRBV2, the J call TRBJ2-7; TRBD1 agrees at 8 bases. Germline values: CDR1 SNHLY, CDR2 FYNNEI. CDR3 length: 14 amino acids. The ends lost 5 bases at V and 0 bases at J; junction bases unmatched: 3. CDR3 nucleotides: TGTGCCAGCAGTAGGGACAGGAACTCCTACGAGCAGTACTTC. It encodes CASSRDRNSYEQYF.

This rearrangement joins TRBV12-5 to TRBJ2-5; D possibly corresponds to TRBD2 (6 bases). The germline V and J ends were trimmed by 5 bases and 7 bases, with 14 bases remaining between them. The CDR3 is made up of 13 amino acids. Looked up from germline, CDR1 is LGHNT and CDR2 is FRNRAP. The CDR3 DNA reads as TGTGCTAGTGGTGCCTCGGGGCGGGGGACCCAGTACTTC. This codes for CASGASGRGTQYF.

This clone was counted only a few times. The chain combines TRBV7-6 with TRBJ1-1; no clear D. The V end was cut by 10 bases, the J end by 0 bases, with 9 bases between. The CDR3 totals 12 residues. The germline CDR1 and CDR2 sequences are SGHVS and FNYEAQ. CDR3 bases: TGTGCCATCTCCAAGCTGAACACTGAAGCTTTCTTT. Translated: CAISKLNTEAFF.

The CDR3 region is CASSISRAETQYF. The CDR3 DNA follows: TGTGCCAGTAGTATTTCCAGGGCAGAGACCCAGTACTTC. The chain recombines TRBV19 with TRBJ2-5, with D possibly TRBD1 on 5 matching bases. Trimming pared 3 bases from V and 4 bases from J, leaving 9 bases between. Germline-derived CDR1 and CDR2 are LNHDA and SQIVND (reference sequence). This CDR3 is 13 amino acids long.

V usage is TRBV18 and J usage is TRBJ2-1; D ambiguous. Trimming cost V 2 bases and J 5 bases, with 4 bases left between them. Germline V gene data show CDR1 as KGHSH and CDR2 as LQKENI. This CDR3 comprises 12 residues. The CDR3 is CASSPADNEQFF. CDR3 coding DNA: TGTGCCAGCTCACCAGCCGACAATGAGCAGTTCTTC.

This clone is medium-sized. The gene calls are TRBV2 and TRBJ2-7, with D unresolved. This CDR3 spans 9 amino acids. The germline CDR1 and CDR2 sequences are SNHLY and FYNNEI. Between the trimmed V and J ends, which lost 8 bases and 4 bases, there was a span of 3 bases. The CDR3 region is CASGYEQYF. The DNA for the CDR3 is TGTGCCAGCGGTTACGAGCAGTACTTC.

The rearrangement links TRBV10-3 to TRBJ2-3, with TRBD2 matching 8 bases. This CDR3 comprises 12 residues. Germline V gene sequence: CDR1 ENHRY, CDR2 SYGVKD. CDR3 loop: CASGDQADTQYF. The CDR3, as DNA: TGTGCTAGCGGGGACCAGGCAGATACGCAGTATTTT.

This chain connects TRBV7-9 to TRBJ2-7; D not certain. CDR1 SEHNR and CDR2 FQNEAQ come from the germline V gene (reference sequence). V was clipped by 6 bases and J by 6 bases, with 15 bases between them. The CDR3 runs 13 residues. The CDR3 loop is CASRAWGSREQYF. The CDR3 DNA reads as TGTGCCAGCAGAGCCTGGGGTTCCCGCGAGCAGTACTTC.

Here the CDR3 DNA reads TGTGCCAGTAGTATCGGCAGGGCGCGCTATGGCTACACCTTC. This codes for CASSIGRARYGYTF. The V call is TRBV19, the J call TRBJ1-2, with a tentative D call TRBD1 (5 bases). Trimming took 3 bases from V and 4 from J, leaving 12 bases between them. The CDR3 loop spans 14 amino acids. From germline, CDR1 is LNHDA and CDR2 SQIVND (reference sequence).

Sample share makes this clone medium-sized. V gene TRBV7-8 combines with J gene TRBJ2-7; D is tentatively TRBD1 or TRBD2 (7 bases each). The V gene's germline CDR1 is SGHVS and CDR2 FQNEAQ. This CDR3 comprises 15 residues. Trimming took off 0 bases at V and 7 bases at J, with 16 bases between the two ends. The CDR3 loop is CASSLAGQGEGEQYF. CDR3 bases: TGTGCCAGCAGCTTAGCCGGGCAGGGGGAGGGAGAGCAGTACTTC.

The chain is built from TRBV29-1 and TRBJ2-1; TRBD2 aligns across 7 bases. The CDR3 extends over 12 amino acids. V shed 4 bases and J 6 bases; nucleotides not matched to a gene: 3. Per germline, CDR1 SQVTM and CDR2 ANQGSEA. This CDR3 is CSVVPGGNEQFF. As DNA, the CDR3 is TGCAGCGTTGTTCCGGGGGGCAATGAGCAGTTCTTC.

The chain's CDR3 is CASSAGGTGELFF. CDR3 in DNA: TGTGCCAGCAGCGCCGGGGGCACCGGGGAGCTGTTTTTT. The gene calls are TRBV9 and TRBJ2-2; TRBD2 might be the D (6 bases). Germline V gives CDR1 SGDLS, CDR2 YYNGEE. The CDR3 is 13 amino acids. Trimming removed 3 bases at V and 4 bases at J, with 7 bases between.

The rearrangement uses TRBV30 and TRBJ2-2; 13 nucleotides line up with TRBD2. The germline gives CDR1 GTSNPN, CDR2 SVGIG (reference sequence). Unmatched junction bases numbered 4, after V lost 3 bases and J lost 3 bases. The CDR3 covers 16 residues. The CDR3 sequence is CAWRLAGGPDTGELFF. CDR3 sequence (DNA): TGTGCCTGGAGACTAGCGGGGGGGCCCGACACCGGGGAGCTGTTTTTT.

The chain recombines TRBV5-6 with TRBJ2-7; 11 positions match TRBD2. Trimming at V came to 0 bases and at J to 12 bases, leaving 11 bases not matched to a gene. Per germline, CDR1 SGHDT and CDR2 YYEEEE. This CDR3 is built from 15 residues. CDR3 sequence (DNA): TGTGCCAGCAGCTTGGCTGCTAGCGGGGGGCAGAGAGGGTACTTC. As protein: CASSLAASGGQRGYF. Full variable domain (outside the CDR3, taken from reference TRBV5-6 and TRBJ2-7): DAGVTQSPTHLIKTRGQQVTLRCSPKSGHDTVSWYQQALGQGPQFIFQYYEEEERQRGNFPDRFSGHQFPNYSSELNVNALLLGDSALYLCASSLAASGGQRGYFGPGTRLTVT.

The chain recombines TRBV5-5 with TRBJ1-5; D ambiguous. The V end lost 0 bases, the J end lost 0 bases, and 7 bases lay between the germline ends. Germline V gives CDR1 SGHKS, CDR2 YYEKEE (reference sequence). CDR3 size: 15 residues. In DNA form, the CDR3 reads TGTGCCAGCAGCTTGGGGCAGGATAGCAATCAGCCCCAGCATTTT. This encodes CASSLGQDSNQPQHF.

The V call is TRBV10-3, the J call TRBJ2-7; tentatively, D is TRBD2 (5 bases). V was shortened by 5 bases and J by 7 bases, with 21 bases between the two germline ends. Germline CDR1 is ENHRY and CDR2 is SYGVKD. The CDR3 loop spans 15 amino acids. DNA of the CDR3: TGTGCCATCAGTAAAGGCGGATCCGCGGCGGGTGAGCAGTACTTC. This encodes CAISKGGSAAGEQYF.

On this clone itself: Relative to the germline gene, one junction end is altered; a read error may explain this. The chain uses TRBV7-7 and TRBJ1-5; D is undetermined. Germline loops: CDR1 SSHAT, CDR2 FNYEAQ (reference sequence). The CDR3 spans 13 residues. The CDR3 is CASSLDIYQPQHF. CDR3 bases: TGTGCTAGCAGCTTAGATATATATCAGCCCCAGCATTTT.

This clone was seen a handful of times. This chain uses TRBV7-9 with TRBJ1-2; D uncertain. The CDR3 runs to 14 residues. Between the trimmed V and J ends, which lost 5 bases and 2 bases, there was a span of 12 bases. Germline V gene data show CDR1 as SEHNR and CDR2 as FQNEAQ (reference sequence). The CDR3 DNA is TGTGCCAGCAGCCAATATCCGGTCAACTATGGCTACACCTTC. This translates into CASSQYPVNYGYTF. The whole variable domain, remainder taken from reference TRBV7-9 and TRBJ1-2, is DTGVSQNPRHKITKRGQNVTFRCDPISEHNRLYWYRQTLGQGPEFLTYFQNEAQLEKSRLLSDRFSAERPKGSFSTLEIQRTEQGDSAMYLCASSQYPVNYGYTFGSGTRLTVV.

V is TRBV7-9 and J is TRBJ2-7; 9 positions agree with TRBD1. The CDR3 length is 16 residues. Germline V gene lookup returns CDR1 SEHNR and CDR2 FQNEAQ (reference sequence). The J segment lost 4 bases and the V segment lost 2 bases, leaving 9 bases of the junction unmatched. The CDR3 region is CASSLTPGQGEYEQYF. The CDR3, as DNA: TGTGCCAGCAGCTTAACACCGGGACAGGGAGAATACGAGCAGTACTTC.

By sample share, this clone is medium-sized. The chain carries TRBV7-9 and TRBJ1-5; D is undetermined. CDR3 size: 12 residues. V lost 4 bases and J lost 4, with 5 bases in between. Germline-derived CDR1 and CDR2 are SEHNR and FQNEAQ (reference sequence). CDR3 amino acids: CASSYENQPQHF. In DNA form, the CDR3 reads TGTGCCAGCAGCTACGAAAATCAGCCCCAGCATTTT.

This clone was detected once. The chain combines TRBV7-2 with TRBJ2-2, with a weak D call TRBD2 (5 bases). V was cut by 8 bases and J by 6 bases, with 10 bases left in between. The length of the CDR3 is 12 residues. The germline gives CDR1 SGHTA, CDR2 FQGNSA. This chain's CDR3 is CASGLMAGELFF. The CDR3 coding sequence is TGTGCCAGCGGACTCATGGCCGGGGAGCTGTTTTTT.

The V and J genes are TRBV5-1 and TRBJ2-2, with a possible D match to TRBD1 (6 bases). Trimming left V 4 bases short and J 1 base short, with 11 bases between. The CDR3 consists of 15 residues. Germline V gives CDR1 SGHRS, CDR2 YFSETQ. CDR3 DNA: TGCGCCAGCAGCCCACGGACAGAGAACACCGGGGAGCTGTTTTTT. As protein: CASSPRTENTGELFF.

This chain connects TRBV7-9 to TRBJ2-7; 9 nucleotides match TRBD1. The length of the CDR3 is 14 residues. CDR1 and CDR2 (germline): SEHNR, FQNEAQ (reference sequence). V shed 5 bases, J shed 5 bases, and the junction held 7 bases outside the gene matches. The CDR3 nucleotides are TGTGCCAGCAGCCCCGGGACAGGGAAAGACGAGCAGTACTTC. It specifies CASSPGTGKDEQYF.

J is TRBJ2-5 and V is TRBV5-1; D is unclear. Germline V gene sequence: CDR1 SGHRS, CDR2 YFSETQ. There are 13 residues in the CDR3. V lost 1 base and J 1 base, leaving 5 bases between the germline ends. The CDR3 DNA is TGCGCCAGCAGCTTGAGCAGCCAAGAGACCCAGTACTTC. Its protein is CASSLSSQETQYF.

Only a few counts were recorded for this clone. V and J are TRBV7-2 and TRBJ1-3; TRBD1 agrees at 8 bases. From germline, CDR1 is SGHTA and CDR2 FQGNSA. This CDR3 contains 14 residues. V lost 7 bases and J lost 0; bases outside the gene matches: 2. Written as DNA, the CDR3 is TGTGCCAGCACCGGGACAGGCTCTGGAAACACCATATATTTT. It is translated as CASTGTGSGNTIYF. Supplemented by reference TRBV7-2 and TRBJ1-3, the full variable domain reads GAGVSQSPSNKVTEKGKDVELRCDPISGHTALYWYRQSLGQGLEFLIYFQGNSAPDKSGLPSDRFSAERTGGSVSTLTIQRTQQEDSAVYLCASTGTGSGNTIYFGEGSWLTVV.

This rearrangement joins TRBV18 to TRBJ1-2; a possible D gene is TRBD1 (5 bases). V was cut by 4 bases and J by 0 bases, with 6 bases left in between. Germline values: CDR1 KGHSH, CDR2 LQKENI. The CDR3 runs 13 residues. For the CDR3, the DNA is TGTGCCAGCTCACAGGGGACTAACTATGGCTACACCTTC. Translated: CASSQGTNYGYTF.